This TCR beta chain was obtained from a study of shared clonotypes between healthy human individuals. Germline V gene data show CDR1 as SGHVS and CDR2 as FNYEAQ. The length of the CDR3 is 16 residues. With 5 bases removed from V and 0 bases from J, the gap between germline ends came to 17 bases. CD8 cells regarded as naive lacked CD45RO, were positively chosen for CCR7, and omitted terminally differentiated effector memory CD45RA+ cells. Study results and caveats: Non-shared clonotypes were found to have lower generation probabilities than the clonotypes that were shared by all four of the sorted-subset donors. Generally, naive subsets (rather than memory subsets) showed larger estimated richness.

Deep-level settings were used for running the assay. The protocol was immunoSEQ multiplex PCR, while the TCRdb copy is restricted to in-frame clones and leaves out a portion. Among roughly 590,000 clones listed, nearly 97% were seen once. Concerning this clone itself: Its antigen is still unknown.

The V gene is TRBV7-6, the J gene TRBJ2-7; D perhaps matches TRBD2 (6 bases). This TCR was sampled from a woman aged 25-40 years in good health. Specimen: naive CD8+ T cells sorted from blood. The CDR3 reads CASSPHKAGSSYEQYF. The DNA of the CDR3 is TGTGCCAGCAGCCCGCATAAGGCGGGGTCCTCCTACGAGCAGTACTTC.